This T cell receptor beta chain comes out of a study of blood T cell repertoires in COVID-19. On the study more broadly: Collection of acute and convalescent COVID-19 samples took place in the United States, Italy and Spain. PBMCs, B-cell-depleted T cells, or T cells provided the cDNA or gDNA that made up the material.

As originally analysed: For nucleated cells, counts were estimated from reference gene primer amplification. Assay used: immunoSEQ multiplex PCR; TCRdb lists only in-frame clones, some missing. That table furnishes V, J and clone size, whereas the DNA furnished D and trimming. The data contain some 130,000 clones, approximately 90% of them singletons. Followed over time, Seattle patients had been enrolled while infection was active. There are 13 residues in the CDR3. The V gene end was trimmed by 6 bases and the J gene end by 5 bases; junction bases not matched to a gene: 5. This clonotype was sampled from a man aged 60 to 75 with COVID-19, enrolled during active disease. The specimen was peripheral blood. V and J are TRBV12-3 or TRBV12-4 and TRBJ1-2; 8 bases map to TRBD1. CDR3 in amino acids: CASSRTGFYGYTF. CDR3 bases: TGTGCCAGCAGCCGGACAGGGTTTTATGGCTACACCTTC.